This TCR beta chain was found in a study of response to subunit inactivated influenza vaccine. This CDR3 spans 15 amino acids. V lost 3 bases to trimming and J lost 0 bases, with 9 bases between them. The germline V gene encodes CDR1 MRHNA and CDR2 SNTAGT. This clonotype has only a few counts. Its target is not known. TCRdb called the RT-PCR reads again in MiXCR, with one record for every CDR3 protein. The data hold some 500,000 distinct CDR3 sequences, with around 25% observed a single time. Study-wide results and caveats: The authors suggested that few new T cells are recruited per seasonal influenza vaccination.

Sequences were derived from CD4+ T cells sorted from PBMCs, sampled about 5 days after vaccination. The receptor was derived from a man in his forties or fifties who received an inactivated influenza vaccine. The V and J genes are TRBV6-4 and TRBJ2-1; D is tentatively TRBD1 or TRBD2 (5 bases each). The CDR3 loop is CASSERGASYNEQFF. The CDR3, as DNA: TGTGCCAGCAGTGAGAGGGGCGCCTCCTACAATGAGCAGTTCTTC.